These 9 T cell receptor beta chains share one sample of origin, sequenced in a study of blood T cells in healthy people across ages. Through a sample-barcoded 5' primer and a J-beta primer mix, a second PCR was run for roughly 6 to 12 cycles. TCRdb re-called the 5' RACE reads with MiXCR, one entry per CDR3 protein. The table has over 950,000 distinct CDR3 sequences, about 51% seen once. Sequenced input: blood. All receptors come from a woman in her sixties or seventies in good health.

This clonotype was seen many times. One base away lies a much larger clone, so this may be a sequencing read error. V and J are TRBV6-5 and TRBJ2-7; D gene uncertain. CDR3 length: 14 amino acids. The germline CDR1 and CDR2 sequences are MNHEY and SVGAGI. V was shortened by 5 bases and J by 0 bases, with 11 bases between the two germline ends. CDR3 bases: TGTGCCAGCAGTGACTGGCCGAGCTCCTACGAGCAGTACTTC. Translation: CASSDWPSSYEQYF.

With regard to this clonotype: A much larger clone differs from this one at a single base, so this may be a read error. The chain uses TRBV6-5 and TRBJ2-7; 7 bases match TRBD1. This CDR3 spans 15 amino acids. CDR1 MNHEY and CDR2 SVGAGI come from the germline V gene. V dropped 9 bases and J dropped 3; count of bases not matched to a gene: 14. The CDR3 nucleotides are TGTGCCAGTCTCGCCGGGACAGAAGACCGCTACGAGCAGTACTTC. It specifies CASLAGTEDRYEQYF.

This clonotype was seen a few times. This chain links TRBV13 with TRBJ2-3, with TRBD2 matching over 12 bases. The length of the CDR3 is 16 residues. Germline V lookup: CDR1 PRHDT, CDR2 FYEKMQ (reference sequence). V gave up 5 bases and J gave up 1 base; unmatched junction bases: 4. This chain's CDR3 is CASSTRLAGGTDTQYF. The CDR3 DNA reads as TGTGCCAGCAGCACCCGACTAGCGGGGGGCACAGATACGCAGTATTTT.

This chain's CDR3 is CSPRSQAKNIQYF. CDR3 bases: TGCAGCCCCAGAAGCCAAGCCAAAAACATTCAGTACTTC. The chain joins TRBV20-1 to TRBJ2-4; D not certain. This CDR3 has 13 residues. In germline, CDR1 is DFQATT, CDR2 SNEGSKA (reference sequence).

Only a few counts were recorded for this clonotype. The V call is TRBV20-1, the J call TRBJ1-6; D not resolved. Germline values: CDR1 DFQATT, CDR2 SNEGSKA (reference sequence). This CDR3 region has 13 residues. Trimming shortened V by 3 bases and J by 1 base, and 4 bases separated the two germline ends. The DNA of the CDR3 is TGCAGTGCTAGCGAATCCTATAATTCACCCCTCCACTTT. This codes for CSASESYNSPLHF.

The chain employs TRBV20-1 and TRBJ2-1; 7 bases match TRBD2. The CDR3 has 15 amino acids. CDR1 is DFQATT, CDR2 SNEGSKA, per germline (reference sequence). With 3 bases clipped from V and 3 bases from J, the junction kept 8 bases outside the gene matches. The CDR3 DNA is TGCAGTGCTAGGCGGGGGAGTGAGTACTACAATGAGCAGTTCTTC. It codes for CSARRGSEYYNEQFF.

This clonotype occurred many times. The CDR3 loop is CASSRSGRSYEQYF. CDR3 DNA sequence: TGTGCCAGCAGCCGAAGCGGGAGGTCCTACGAGCAGTACTTC. The chain joins TRBV27 to TRBJ2-7; 9 bases line up with TRBD2. Trimming cost V 6 bases and J 1 base; bases outside gene matches: 4. Per the germline V gene, CDR1 is MNHEY and CDR2 is SMNVEV (reference sequence). The CDR3 extends over 14 amino acids.

A remark on this clonotype: Since a much larger clone is just one base distant, this may be a read error. This chain links TRBV29-1 with TRBJ2-1, with TRBD1 identical over 10 bases. CDR3 size: 15 residues. The germline V gene has CDR1 SQVTM and CDR2 ANQGSEA. Trimming took 4 bases from V and 9 from J; bases not matched to a gene: 12. The CDR3 is CSVVPGQGKFSEQFF. The DNA for the CDR3 is TGCAGCGTTGTCCCGGGACAGGGGAAATTCAGTGAGCAGTTCTTC.

V usage is TRBV7-8 and J usage is TRBJ2-4; 11 bases are shared with TRBD2. This CDR3 is 19 amino acids long. Unmatched junction bases numbered 11, after V lost 1 base and J lost 3 bases. Germline V gene lookup returns CDR1 SGHVS and CDR2 FQNEAQ. Here the CDR3 DNA reads TGTGCCAGCAGCTTAGGAGGACTAGCGGGTGGGCGGGTCAAAAACATTCAGTACTTC. Its protein product is CASSLGGLAGGRVKNIQYF.